Below, 29 T cell receptor beta chains from the same sample are listed, as sequenced in a study of shared clonotypes between healthy human individuals. This table comes from immunoSEQ multiplex PCR, and its TCRdb copy is limited to in-frame clones, with some not included. The sample lists over a million clones; around 78% were seen once. The sample was memory CD4+ T cells from PBMCs. Documented subset: CD45RA-negative fraction. The origin of the receptors is a man younger than 30 in good health. Some clones in this sample may be carry-over from other donors' samples.

The rearrangement joins TRBV5-1 to TRBJ1-1; D gene unclear. Germline values: CDR1 SGHRS, CDR2 YFSETQ. Deletions cut 4 bases from V and 3 bases from J, with 13 bases between. The CDR3 is 14 residues long. CDR3 nucleotides: TGCGCCAGCAGCGAGGTTCCCCCGCACACTGAAGCTTTCTTT. It is translated as CASSEVPPHTEAFF.

V usage is TRBV27 and J usage is TRBJ2-7; TRBD2 is a possible D gene (5 bases). The germline V gene has CDR1 MNHEY and CDR2 SMNVEV (reference sequence). The germline V and J ends were trimmed by 3 bases and 4 bases, with 34 bases remaining between them. The CDR3 has 21 amino acids. The CDR3: CASSFIYSPPRWGKAGYEQYF. DNA for the CDR3: TGTGCCAGCAGTTTTATATATTCTCCGCCCCGGTGGGGTAAGGCGGGTTACGAGCAGTACTTC.

As regards this clone: It differs at one base from a far larger clone, so likely a read error. The chain recombines TRBV30 with TRBJ2-2; possibly TRBD1 for D (5 bases). V was pared by 1 base and J by 4 bases, with 13 bases between. This CDR3 has 15 residues. CDR1 is GTSNPN and CDR2 is SVGIG in the germline V gene (reference sequence). This CDR3 is CAWSGQCLGTGELFF. The DNA of the CDR3 is TGTGCCTGGAGTGGACAGTGTCTTGGCACCGGGGAGCTGTTTTTT. Full variable domain (outside the CDR3, taken from reference TRBV30 and TRBJ2-2): SQTIHQWPATLVQPVGSPLSLECTVEGTSNPNLYWYRQAAGRGLQLLFYSVGIGQISSEVPQNLSASRPQDRQFILSSKKLLLSDSGFYLCAWSGQCLGTGELFFGEGSRLTVL.

As to this clone: The conserved phenylalanine or tryptophan normally closing the CDR3 is absent here, so this likely arose from a read error. No DNA is shown, since the ends of the CDR3 on it are uncertain; the CDR3 is the one TCRdb lists. J is TRBJ2-4 and V is TRBV4-1; the D call in the table, TRBD2, was not verified against the DNA. Germline lookup yields CDR1 MGHRA and CDR2 YSYEKL. Termini included, the CDR3 measures 13 amino acids. Here the CDR3 reads CASSQGGTSGIIV.

V is TRBV4-3 and J is TRBJ2-1; 13 nucleotides line up with TRBD2. Germline CDR1 and CDR2: LGHNA and YSLEER. J gave up 9 bases and V 1 base, and 9 bases lay outside the gene matches. The CDR3 runs 17 residues. The CDR3 nucleotides read TGCGCCAGCAGCCAAGTCCTAGGACTAGCGGGAGCCGGTGAGCAGTTCTTC. It specifies CASSQVLGLAGAGEQFF.

The chain uses TRBV28 and TRBJ2-7; 7 bases line up with TRBD1. Germline V gene sequence: CDR1 MDHEN, CDR2 SYDVKM. CDR3 size: 13 residues. Trimming cost V 8 bases and J 6 bases; bases outside gene matches: 10. The CDR3 protein is CASLPGQQLEQYF. CDR3 sequence (DNA): TGTGCCAGCCTACCGGGACAGCAACTCGAGCAGTACTTC. Based on the CDR3 plus reference TRBV28 and TRBJ2-7, the full variable domain is DVKVTQSSRYLVKRTGEKVFLECVQDMDHENMFWYRQDPGLGLRLIYFSYDVKMKEKGDIPEGYSVSREKKERFSLILESASTNQTSMYLCASLPGQQLEQYFGPGTRLTVT.

The chain has TRBV7-9 and TRBJ2-7; 10 bases are a match to TRBD1. CDR3 length equals 14 residues. Per germline, CDR1 SEHNR and CDR2 FQNEAQ (reference sequence). V lost 8 bases and J lost 0; bases outside the gene matches: 4. The CDR3 region has the DNA TGTGCCAGCGAAGGGACAGGGGACTCCTACGAGCAGTACTTC. It is translated as CASEGTGDSYEQYF.

Points on this clone: This CDR3 is also generated by other DNA sequences in the sample. The chain combines TRBV7-3 with TRBJ1-5; D gene uncertain. CDR1 is SGHTA, CDR2 FQGTGA, per germline. This CDR3 is built from 13 residues. V was pared by 3 bases and J by 6 bases, with 9 bases between. The chain's CDR3 is CASSLGLGQPQHF. CDR3 DNA: TGTGCCAGCAGCTTGGGTTTAGGTCAGCCCCAGCATTTT.

The rearrangement uses TRBV11-1 and TRBJ2-3, with D possibly TRBD1 on 6 matching bases. CDR1 SGHAT and CDR2 FQDESV come from the germline V gene (reference sequence). Trimming shortened V by 1 base and J by 2 bases, and 13 bases separated the two germline ends. This CDR3 region has 16 residues. CDR3 residues: CASSLGQGTNTDTQYF. As DNA, the CDR3 is TGTGCCAGCAGCTTAGGTCAGGGGACCAACACAGATACGCAGTATTTT.

This clone was observed a few times. The J gene is TRBJ2-2, the V gene TRBV7-9, with D unclear. V lost 3 bases and J 0 bases, leaving 8 bases between the germline ends. The length of the CDR3 is 15 residues. Germline CDR1 is SEHNR and CDR2 is FQNEAQ (reference sequence). CDR3 sequence reads: CASSLTVANTGELFF. In DNA, the CDR3 is TGTGCCAGCAGCTTGACGGTAGCGAACACCGGGGAGCTGTTTTTT. Looking up the rest from reference TRBV7-9 and TRBJ2-2 gives the full variable domain: DTGVSQNPRHKITKRGQNVTFRCDPISEHNRLYWYRQTLGQGPEFLTYFQNEAQLEKSRLLSDRFSAERPKGSFSTLEIQRTEQGDSAMYLCASSLTVANTGELFFGEGSRLTVL.

The rearrangement joins TRBV2 to TRBJ2-3, with D perhaps being TRBD1 or TRBD2 (5 bases each). The V gene's germline CDR1 is SNHLY and CDR2 FYNNEI. This CDR3 is 13 amino acids long. V lost 10 bases to trimming and J lost 4 bases, with 15 bases between them. The DNA of the CDR3 is TGTGCCACCGTAAACGTGGGGGCAGATACGCAGTATTTT. Translation gives CATVNVGADTQYF.

The rearrangement uses TRBV29-1 and TRBJ2-6; no clear D. With 4 bases removed from V and 3 bases from J, the gap between germline ends came to 4 bases. CDR3 size: 12 residues. Germline V gene sequence: CDR1 SQVTM, CDR2 ANQGSEA. The CDR3, as DNA: TGCAGCGTTGGACTTGGGGCCAACGTCCTGACTTTC. Amino acid sequence: CSVGLGANVLTF.

The V gene is TRBV5-1, the J gene TRBJ2-2; D may correspond to TRBD1 or TRBD2 (5 bases each). CDR1 SGHRS and CDR2 YFSETQ come from the germline V gene. The CDR3 is 14 residues long. V lost 3 bases and J lost 7, with 13 bases in between. The CDR3 DNA follows: TGCGCCAGCAGCTCCGGGACCCTGGGCGGGGAGCTGTTTTTT. Translated: CASSSGTLGGELFF.

This clone came up many times. The same CDR3 is also encoded by other DNA sequences in this sample. The CDR3 loop is CASSQGLGSRPYGYTF. In DNA, the CDR3 is TGCGCCAGCAGCCAAGGCTTGGGGAGCCGACCATATGGCTACACCTTC. The gene calls are TRBV4-1 and TRBJ1-2; D remains unclear. Germline lookup yields CDR1 MGHRA and CDR2 YSYEKL. This CDR3 has 16 residues. V dropped 1 base and J dropped 5 bases, with 17 bases sitting between them.

The V and J genes are TRBV7-9 and TRBJ2-1, with 12 nucleotides matching TRBD2. V was pared by 0 bases and J by 6 bases, with 12 bases of the junction left unmatched. The CDR3 runs 19 residues. Germline V gives CDR1 SEHNR, CDR2 FQNEAQ (reference sequence). The CDR3 nucleotides are TGTGCCAGCAGCTTAGCGAAGGTAGGACTAGCGGGATCCCCCAATGAGCAGTTCTTC. It specifies CASSLAKVGLAGSPNEQFF.

The chain has TRBV18 and TRBJ2-7; D perhaps matches TRBD1 (5 bases). V was cut by 2 bases and J by 1 base, with 9 bases left in between. The CDR3 sequence is 14 residues long. The V gene's germline CDR1 is KGHSH and CDR2 LQKENI. As DNA, the CDR3 is TGTGCCAGCTCACCAAACAGGATTTCCTACGAGCAGTACTTC. It encodes CASSPNRISYEQYF.

The chain joins TRBV7-2 to TRBJ1-1, with D possibly TRBD1 on 5 matching bases. Germline V gene sequence: CDR1 SGHTA, CDR2 FQGNSA. The V and J ends lost 4 bases and 0 bases respectively, with 15 bases between them. This CDR3 has 16 residues. The CDR3 reads CASSSGTPALNTEAFF. The CDR3, as DNA: TGTGCCAGCAGCTCGGGGACGCCTGCCCTGAACACTGAAGCTTTCTTT.

This chain uses TRBV9 with TRBJ2-7; perhaps TRBD1 as D (6 bases). Between the trimmed V and J ends, which lost 3 bases and 2 bases, there was a span of 12 bases. The CDR3 consists of 14 residues. In germline, CDR1 is SGDLS, CDR2 YYNGEE. The CDR3 loop is CASSATDRPYEQYF. CDR3 nucleotides: TGTGCCAGCAGCGCAACGGACAGACCCTACGAGCAGTACTTC. Complete variable domain (other parts from reference TRBV9 and TRBJ2-7): DSGVTQTPKHLITATGQRVTLRCSPRSGDLSVYWYQQSLDQGLQFLIQYYNGEERAKGNILERFSAQQFPDLHSELNLSSLELGDSALYFCASSATDRPYEQYFGPGTRLTVT.

This clone has a count of ten or more. The chain employs TRBV7-3 and TRBJ1-1; 11 bases line up with TRBD1. This CDR3 region has 15 residues. Germline V gene data show CDR1 as SGHTA and CDR2 as FQGTGA. V lost 4 bases and J lost 4; bases outside the gene matches: 5. Written as DNA, the CDR3 is TGTGCCAGCAGCTACACCGGGACAGGGGGCACTGAAGCTTTCTTT. Protein sequence: CASSYTGTGGTEAFF.

The J gene is TRBJ2-1, the V gene TRBV6-6; D perhaps matches TRBD1 (6 bases). Trimming cost V 6 bases and J 2 bases, with 17 bases left between them. CDR3 length equals 16 residues. Germline CDR1 and CDR2: MNHNY and SVGAGI (reference sequence). CDR3 sequence: CASSLNRVIPYNEQFF. The CDR3 bases are TGTGCCAGCAGCTTAAACAGGGTGATCCCCTACAATGAGCAGTTCTTC.

The chain carries TRBV5-1 and TRBJ2-3, with 15 bases that match TRBD2. V dropped 3 bases and J dropped 4; count of bases not matched to a gene: 3. Per germline, CDR1 SGHRS and CDR2 YFSETQ. This CDR3 region has 16 residues. CDR3 amino acids: CASSSGLAGGSDTQYF. The CDR3, as DNA: TGCGCCAGCAGCTCGGGACTAGCGGGGGGATCAGATACGCAGTATTTT.

The sample holds a few counts of this clone. The J gene is TRBJ1-1, the V gene TRBV6-1, with 10 bases lining up with TRBD1. After removal of 7 bases from V and 5 bases from J, the junction contained 7 bases not matched to a gene. The CDR3 loop spans 14 amino acids. CDR1 MNHNS and CDR2 SASEGT come from the germline V gene. The CDR3 DNA sequence: TGTGCCAGCACCCGGACAGGGGGGTATACTGAAGCTTTCTTT. Encoded protein: CASTRTGGYTEAFF.

As regards this clone: The identical CDR3 is also encoded by other nucleotide sequences in the sample. The chain carries TRBV18 and TRBJ2-5; D gene unclear. CDR1 is KGHSH, CDR2 LQKENI, per germline. This CDR3 comprises 12 residues. Trimming cost V 1 base and J 4 bases, with 4 bases left between them. As DNA, the CDR3 is TGTGCCAGCTCACCACTAGGAGAGACCCAGTACTTC. Protein: CASSPLGETQYF. The variable domain in full, with the rest retrieved from reference TRBV18 and TRBJ2-5, is NAGVMQNPRHLVRRRGQEARLRCSPMKGHSHVYWYRQLPEEGLKFMVYLQKENIIDESGMPKERFSAEFPKEGPSILRIQQVVRGDSAAYFCASSPLGETQYFGPGTRLLVL.

The CDR3 protein is CASSLWGRGNTEAFF. CDR3 nucleotides: TGTGCCAGCTCACTATGGGGGAGGGGGAACACTGAAGCTTTCTTT. V and J are TRBV18 and TRBJ1-1; a weak D match, TRBD1 (5 bases). The germline V gene has CDR1 KGHSH and CDR2 LQKENI. CDR3 length: 15 amino acids. V was clipped by 4 bases and J by 1 base, with 13 bases between them.

This sequence joins TRBV11-3 and TRBJ1-2; maybe TRBD1 (5 bases). Germline loops: CDR1 SGHNT, CDR2 YENEEA. Trimming shortened V by 1 base and J by 6 bases, and 6 bases separated the two germline ends. The CDR3 totals 12 residues. The DNA for the CDR3 is TGTGCCAGCAGCTTAGGGGGGAATGGCTACACCTTC. This sequence encodes CASSLGGNGYTF.

The chain joins TRBV10-1 to TRBJ2-5; 7 bases are shared with TRBD2. Germline CDR1 and CDR2: WNHNN and SYGVQD (reference sequence). After removal of 6 bases from V and 4 bases from J, the junction contained 5 bases not matched to a gene. The CDR3 covers 13 residues. The CDR3 spells CASRRWGGETQYF. CDR3 in DNA: TGCGCCAGCAGGCGGTGGGGGGGAGAGACCCAGTACTTC.

The CDR3 here is CASSGSYNEQFF. Written as DNA, the CDR3 is TGTGCCAGCAGTGGTAGTTACAATGAGCAGTTCTTC. The gene calls are TRBV6-4 and TRBJ2-1; no reliable D call. The germline V gene has CDR1 MRHNA and CDR2 SNTAGT. The CDR3 has 12 residues. V lost 4 bases and J 4 bases, leaving 5 bases between the germline ends.

The chain employs TRBV6-5 and TRBJ1-1; no reliable D call. CDR3 length: 11 residues. Trimming pared 6 bases from V and 10 bases from J, leaving 12 bases between. Germline V gene sequence: CDR1 MNHEY, CDR2 SVGAGI. The chain's CDR3 is CASRSGMGAFF. CDR3 DNA: TGTGCCAGCAGGTCGGGGATGGGAGCTTTCTTT.

V gene TRBV25-1 combines with J gene TRBJ2-6; weak D call: TRBD1 (5 bases). The ends were cut back, 4 bases at V and 5 bases at J, with 15 bases in the middle. This CDR3 comprises 16 residues. CDR1 is MGHDK and CDR2 is SYGVNS in the germline V gene. Here the CDR3 reads CASSGVGQSRANVLTF. In DNA form, the CDR3 reads TGTGCCAGCAGTGGCGTCGGACAAAGTCGGGCCAACGTCCTGACTTTC.